This T cell receptor (beta chain) was profiled in a study of regulatory T cells in long-lasting Graves disease. Germline loops: CDR1 MDHEN, CDR2 SYDVKM. Trimming shortened V by 4 bases and J by 6 bases, and 16 bases separated the two germline ends. The CDR3 spans 14 residues. The time point here: newly diagnosed GD, antithyroid drugs for less than 3 months. Preparation of the TCR library used RNA extracted from PBMCs. In its sample, this clonotype was seen a few times. Libraries of TCR beta came from iRepertoire HTBI primers plus Arm-PCR of CDR3 regions. TCRdb called the multiplex PCR reads again in MiXCR, with one record for every CDR3 protein. The sample carries roughly 500,000 distinct CDR3 sequences, approximately 12% recorded once. This sample also belongs to another study, concerning T cells in Graves' hyperthyroidism and ophthalmopathy. This second study notes: During a first-round RT-PCR of the TCR CDR3, the HTBI primer set was used.

The chain has TRBV28 and TRBJ2-7; maybe TRBD1 (5 bases). Sample: peripheral blood mononuclear cells (PBMCs), taken at new diagnosis, from a patient treated with antithyroid drugs. This sequence was found in a woman in her twenties or thirties with Graves disease. CDR3 loop: CASSWGQASREQYF. The DNA of the CDR3 is TGTGCCAGCAGTTGGGGCCAGGCCTCCCGCGAGCAGTACTTC.